This TCR beta chain comes out of a study of T cell responses to AZD1222 COVID-19 vaccine. Study results and caveats: Recipients of two AZD1222 doses showed rising Spike-specific TCR breadth and depth. Variant regions that are unmutated are reportedly the target of nearly half of spike-specific TCRs. The donors showed a predominance of white British ancestry and of females, with possible underestimation of clonal diversity.

The CDR3 has 16 amino acids. Unmatched junction bases numbered 13, after V lost 2 bases and J lost 7 bases. Germline V gives CDR1 GTSNPN, CDR2 SVGIG (reference sequence). Points on this clone: Its antigen is as yet unknown.

Only in-frame clones appear in the TCRdb table, and some are missing; sequencing was by immunoSEQ multiplex PCR. The sample holds about 120,000 clones, 86% seen once. Analyses pooled second doses at about 4 or about 12 weeks. The rearrangement links TRBV30 to TRBJ2-5, with TRBD2 identical over 10 bases. Here the sequenced sample was peripheral blood, taken 28 days after the second AZD1222 dose. This TCR was sampled from an adult who received the AZD1222 COVID-19 vaccine. This CDR3 is CAWSTIAGGASGTQYF. CDR3 DNA sequence: TGTGCCTGGAGTACGATAGCGGGGGGTGCTTCGGGGACCCAGTACTTC.